This T cell receptor beta chain was found in a study of siplizumab effects on memory and regulatory T cells. Findings and caveats of the study: Mean Treg-derived proportions of mappable alloreactive CD4+ clones were 55% to 75% for siplizumab and 25% to 30% for controls.

CDR1 and CDR2 from the germline V gene are MNHEY and SVGAGI. This CDR3 region has 16 residues. Trimming at V came to 0 bases and at J to 6 bases, leaving 7 bases not matched to a gene. On this clone itself: Its matching antigen is unknown.

TCRdb keeps only in-frame clones here, not all; method: immunoSEQ multiplex PCR. The table shows 70,000 or so clones, with about 90% occurring only once. Sequenced input: CD8+ T cells sorted from blood. This TCR derives from a human donor in good health. The chain recombines TRBV6-5 with TRBJ2-2; 7 positions match TRBD2. The CDR3 nucleotides are TGTGCCAGCAGTTACTCGACTAGCTATCAATCCGGGGAGCTGTTTTTT. It yields the protein CASSYSTSYQSGELFF.